This record covers a single T cell receptor (beta chain). This clonotype was detected only a few times. Its antigen specificity is not known. No base qualities exist here, and no much larger clone lies one base off it. V gives up 5 bases and J gives up 3 bases, and the segment between their germline ends measures 8 bases. The CDR3 has 13 amino acids, counting the end cysteine and phenylalanine. The only DNA kept is the CDR3, 39 bases in frame from the first base. The germline V gene provides CDR1 SGHTA and CDR2 FQGTGA. Graves' hyperthyroidism was defined as stable when no progression to ophthalmopathy occurred over 18 months of follow-up. Hyperthyroidism patients were aged 18 to 65 years and newly diagnosed, with disease duration of less than 2 months. Exclusion was applied to patients with uncontrolled infections, other autoimmune diseases, pregnancy or lactation. Clinical symptoms, serum thyroxine and TRAb, thyroid ultrasound, and orbital computed tomography formed the basis for the diagnoses. PBMCs were isolated from about 9.1 ml of fresh peripheral blood by Ficoll-Paque density gradient centrifugation. Trizol reagent was used to extract total RNA, and RNA quality was then checked on an Agilent 2100 Bioanalyzer.

The data belong to a study of T cells in Graves' hyperthyroidism and ophthalmopathy (dated by TCRdb to the late 2010s). About the investigation overall: Peripheral blood was collected at initial diagnosis, before any treatment. According to the paper, TCR Vbeta CDR3 sequencing was carried out on about 140 peripheral blood samples, which came from under 50 ophthalmopathy, 75 to 80 hyperthyroidism and around 17 progressor patients. The approximately 90 discovery patients were randomly split 7:3 into training and test sets. In addition, the study compared T-cell repertoires in thyroid tissue and in blood from five to seven Graves' hyperthyroidism patients. An independent validation cohort of under 20 hyperthyroidism patients and 17 patients who later progressed to ophthalmopathy tested prospective prediction of ophthalmopathy. To identify TCR V-J signatures that set the groups apart, the researchers used a discovery cohort of 100 patients, made up of under 45 with Graves' ophthalmopathy and some 55 with stable Graves' hyperthyroidism. Once sampling was done, hyperthyroidism patients were given methimazole at a starting dose of 30 mg daily, whereas ophthalmopathy patients were given high-dose intravenous methylprednisolone. Results and caveats for the whole study, not just this receptor: In validation, progression to ophthalmopathy was predicted by the model with 55% to 71% sensitivity and just over 72% specificity, a median of about 6.8 months before onset. Most expanded thyroid clonotypes (frequency above 0.001) were also found in blood, which suggests that blood repertoires may mirror thyroid immune responses. No statistical method was used to fix the sample size in advance, and group allocation was not hidden from the investigators. A model built on a 13 V-J signature distinguished ophthalmopathy from stable hyperthyroidism, reaching roughly 88% sensitivity and under 84% specificity in cross-validation and 80%/75% in testing.

The TCR beta CDR3 regions were amplified from the RNA transcripts. The first round of RT-PCR for the TCR CDR3 was performed with the HTBI primer set and the Qiagen OneStep RT-PCR kit. Libraries were constructed in a second round of multiplex PCR, after which size selection and purification were performed. The libraries were sequenced on an Illumina HiSeq2000 using paired-end 100 bp reads. Per the authors' processing: SOAPnuke was used to process the raw data, throwing out any read that contained adapters or uncalled bases, had a mean Phred below 15, or lacked an exact constant-primer or identifier match. COPE v1.2.5 was used to merge the high-quality paired reads, and each unique nucleotide sequence was defined as a clonotype. Clonotypes were aligned to IMGT TRBV, TRBD and TRBJ reference segments using MiTCR v1.1. Analysis was restricted to V-J combinations with a frequency above 0.0001, which covered 99.2% of repertoires. The TCS score was defined as the ratio of F50 (clonal expansion) to E x V (chaos), calculated using BLOSUM62-based TCRdist between CDR3 peptides within each V-J. Welch's t-statistics and random forest reduced some 510 V-J features to around 14, which were used in a naive Bayes classifier (R e1071). TCRdb applied fastp at Q25 and MiXCR to the public reads, then kept only in-frame beta chains. Rows matching on CDR3 protein sequence are summarized as one entry with the most common DNA and genes. The authors' filters were not applied to this entry. This sample holds about 700,000 distinct CDR3 sequences; around 13% were observed only once. The ten largest clonotypes hold approximately 10% of the sample.

The sequence joins TRBV7-3 to TRBJ1-5, with TRBD1 perhaps the D gene, on 5 matching bases. The clonotype originates from a woman aged 18-29 years with Graves' hyperthyroidism. Sequencing used blood. The DNA sequence reads TGTGCCAGCAGCCCAGGGATCAATCAGCCCCAGCATTTT. Translation gives CASSPGINQPQHF. The reference TRBV7-3 and TRBJ1-5 proteins fill in what lies around the CDR3, so the full variable domain reads GAGVSQTPSNKVTEKGKYVELRCDPISGHTALYWYRQSLGQGPEFLIYFQGTGAADDSGLPNDRFFAVRPEGSVSTLKIQRTERGDSAVYLCASSPGINQPQHFGDGTRLSIL.